This TCR beta chain was captured in a study of blood T cells in healthy people across ages. The CDR3 has 15 amino acids. Trimming took 4 bases from V and 9 from J, leaving 16 bases between them. A second PCR of roughly 7 to 11 cycles used a sample-barcoded 5' primer and a J-beta primer mix. A single record per CDR3 protein comes from TCRdb applying MiXCR to the 5' RACE reads. Among 750,000 or so distinct CDR3 sequences listed, roughly 25% were seen once. These data were also reused for a study on T cells of mothers and their children.

This clonotype was obtained from a boy between 10 and 17 years old in good health. The chain carries TRBV12-3 or TRBV12-4 and TRBJ1-6; D is undetermined. Source material: blood. The DNA of the CDR3 is TGTGCCAGCAGTTCAGCACTCCTTAGTACTTCACCCCTCCACTTT. It translates to CASSSALLSTSPLHF.